This T cell receptor (beta chain) was obtained from a study of blood T cell repertoires in COVID-19. Original methodology: Estimated nucleated cell counts came from reference gene primer amplification. Assay used: immunoSEQ multiplex PCR; TCRdb lists only in-frame clones, some missing. The D gene and trimming were derived from the DNA, and the V and J assignments and clone size from that table. This table has some 300,000 clones, approximately 91% appearing once. Individuals aged roughly 18 to 95 years were recruited from 24 US areas. Recovered status applied to Cohort 3 donors who had two consecutive negative PCRs. It also applied to those with clearance or with symptom resolution. The CDR3 has 13 amino acids. Trimming removed 0 bases at V and 3 bases at J, with 5 bases between. As to this clone: The sample carries other DNA sequences with the same CDR3.

The specimen was PBMCs or T cells enriched from blood (not recorded which). The chain recombines TRBV12-3 or TRBV12-4 with TRBJ1-2, with D hard to call. This receptor was taken from a woman in her twenties or thirties who had recovered from COVID-19. The CDR3 nucleotides are TGTGCCAGCAGTTTAGCGAGGGACTATGGCTACACCTTC. This codes for CASSLARDYGYTF.